This T cell receptor (beta chain) is from a study of a mutant IDH1 vaccine in newly diagnosed glioma. With 6 bases removed from V and 6 bases from J, the gap between germline ends came to 14 bases. The CDR3 is 13 amino acids. Germline CDR1 reads WSHSY; CDR2 reads SAAADI. As to time point: week 23, last vaccination. Doses consisted of 300 ug of mutant IDH1 20-mer peptide each, paired with topical imiquimod. Details on this clone: Antigen: not known.

Produced via immunoSEQ multiplex PCR; TCRdb's table is partial and in-frame only. The data hold tens of thousands of clones, with around 74% observed a single time. The sample here was PBMCs, taken from a glioma patient whose treatment included an IDH1 peptide vaccine. The J gene is TRBJ1-2, the V gene TRBV10-2; tentative D call: TRBD1 (5 bases). This receptor was obtained from a middle-aged man with glioma. CDR3 coding DNA: TGCGCCAGCAGCGGGACTGGGGAGGATGGCTACACCTTC. Amino acid sequence: CASSGTGEDGYTF.